This T cell receptor (beta chain) emerged from a study of blood T cell repertoires in COVID-19. The study recruited people aged 18 to 89 years across around 23 US areas. How the authors handled the data: Amplified reference gene primers provided the basis for estimating nucleated cell counts. Clones were sequenced by immunoSEQ multiplex PCR, and TCRdb holds only the in-frame ones, with some missing. That table gives V, J and clone size, and the DNA gave D and trimming. The sample holds 450,000 to 600,000 clones, about nine tenths seen once. For this clone: The identical CDR3 is also encoded by other nucleotide sequences in the sample.

The sequencing sample was made of PBMCs or T cells enriched from blood (not recorded which). The clonotype comes from a woman under 30 who had recovered from COVID-19.

The chain's CDR3 is CASSLGGDQPQHF. Written as DNA, the CDR3 is TGTGCCAGCAGTTTAGGAGGAGATCAGCCCCAGCATTTT. The V gene is TRBV12-3 or TRBV12-4, the J gene TRBJ1-5, with unresolved D. V lost 1 base, J lost 5 bases, and 6 bases lay in between. This CDR3 region has 13 residues.